A selection of T cell receptor beta chains follows, all from one sample in a study of cytomegalovirus exposure and HLA in healthy donors. TCRdb's copy holds only in-frame clones and misses some; the assay was immunoSEQ multiplex PCR. The sample consists of more than 60,000 clones, around 70% of them appearing once. Source material: PBMCs. Source of these receptors: a man in his forties or fifties in good health and CMV-seropositive. Both conserved end residues are part of each CDR3. Each record gives: V gene, J gene, clone size, D gene, CDR3 protein, CDR3 DNA. The D gene is left open where the match is weak. Clone size is shown for a subset of rows, as once, few, many or a class of expanded clone.

>TRBV4-3|TRBJ2-5|.|TRBD2
CASSQERGGQETQYF
TGCGCCAGCAGCCAAGAGCGGGGGGGCCAAGAGACCCAGTACTTC
>TRBV5-5|TRBJ2-5|.|.
CASSPGTKTQETQYF
TGTGCCAGCAGCCCCGGGACAAAAACACAAGAGACCCAGTACTTC
>TRBV10-1|TRBJ1-3|.|.
CASRAPGRVSPGNTIYF
TGCGCCAGCAGGGCGCCGGGCAGGGTATCACCTGGAAACACCATATATTTT
>TRBV11-2|TRBJ2-3|.|TRBD2
CASSASGGRADTQYF
TGTGCCAGCAGCGCCAGCGGGGGAAGGGCAGATACGCAGTATTTT
>TRBV11-2|TRBJ1-6|.|.
CASSRNNSPLHF
TGTGCCAGCAGCCGTAATAATTCACCCCTCCACTTT
>TRBV11-3|TRBJ2-1|.|TRBD2
CASSLDPSGYNEQFF
TGTGCCAGCAGCTTGGATCCTAGCGGGTACAATGAGCAGTTCTTC
>TRBV10-3|TRBJ1-3|.|TRBD1
CAISESTQGASGNTIYF
TGTGCCATCAGTGAGTCGACCCAGGGGGCGAGTGGAAACACCATATATTTT
>TRBV1|TRBJ2-3|once|.
CTSSQEPSGDTQYF
TGCACCAGCAGCCAAGAGCCTAGCGGAGATACGCAGTATTTT
>TRBV5-1|TRBJ2-3|.|TRBD1
CASSGTGVGTDTQYF
TGCGCCAGCAGCGGTACAGGGGTAGGGACAGATACGCAGTATTTT
>TRBV7-8|TRBJ1-1|.|TRBD1
CASSNRGQALNTEAFF
TGTGCCAGCAGCAATAGGGGACAGGCCCTAAACACTGAAGCTTTCTTT
>TRBV28|TRBJ2-5|few|TRBD1
CASSAYRTGHIRETQYF
TGTGCCAGCAGTGCCTATCGGACAGGCCACATAAGGGAGACCCAGTACTTC
>TRBV7-9|TRBJ1-2|.|.
CASSLYSYGYTF
TGTGCCAGCAGCCTTTACTCCTATGGCTACACCTTC
>TRBV4-1|TRBJ1-1|.|.
CASSPGDMNTEAFF
TGCGCCAGCAGCCCAGGGGACATGAACACTGAAGCTTTCTTT
>TRBV6-1|TRBJ2-1|.|TRBD1
CASNKPGTVNEQFF
TGTGCCAGCAACAAACCCGGGACAGTCAATGAGCAGTTCTTC
>TRBV4-2|TRBJ2-2|few|.
CASSQEYGELFF
TGTGCCAGCAGCCAAGAGTACGGGGAGCTGTTTTTT
>TRBV10-2|TRBJ2-3|.|TRBD2
CASIRGLAGGADTQYF
TGCGCCAGCATCCGAGGACTAGCGGGAGGAGCAGATACGCAGTATTTT
>TRBV10-1|TRBJ1-1|.|TRBD1
CASSQGVENTEAFF
TGCGCCAGCAGTCAGGGGGTTGAGAACACTGAAGCTTTCTTT
>TRBV2|TRBJ2-7|once|.
CASSERVRHEQYF
TGTGCCAGCAGTGAGAGAGTTCGCCACGAGCAGTACTTC
>TRBV19|TRBJ2-7|.|TRBD1
CASSITGGRSEQYF
TGTGCCAGTAGTATAACAGGGGGACGGAGCGAGCAGTACTTC
>TRBV28|TRBJ1-6|few|.
CASSLSEGHLHF
TGTGCCAGCAGTTTATCAGAGGGTCACCTCCACTTT
>TRBV9|TRBJ2-1|.|TRBD2
CASSPLALAGGTSYNEQFF
TGTGCCAGCAGCCCTCTGGCACTAGCGGGAGGGACCTCCTACAATGAGCAGTTCTTC
>TRBV27|TRBJ1-6|.|.
CASTTGNSPLHF
TGTGCCAGCACAACAGGGAATTCACCCCTCCACTTT
>TRBV5-1|TRBJ2-3|.|TRBD2
CASSLHLAGGPIGTDTQYF
TGCGCCAGCAGCTTGCACTTAGCGGGAGGGCCGATTGGGACAGATACGCAGTATTTT
>TRBV7-6|TRBJ1-1|.|TRBD1
CASRLDRDTEAFF
TGTGCCAGCAGGCTCGACAGGGACACTGAAGCTTTCTTT
>TRBV6-5|TRBJ1-2|few|.
CASSTTGSDGYTF
TGTGCCAGCAGTACCACCGGGTCGGATGGCTACACCTTC
>TRBV5-4|TRBJ1-2|.|TRBD1
CASSLEPTGTYGYTF
TGTGCCAGCAGCTTGGAGCCGACAGGGACCTATGGCTACACCTTC
>TRBV5-1|TRBJ1-4|.|.
CASSKGESNEKLFF
TGCGCCAGCAGCAAGGGGGAATCGAATGAAAAACTGTTTTTT
>TRBV4-3|TRBJ2-3|.|TRBD2
CASSQLAGEDTQYF
TGCGCCAGCAGCCAACTAGCGGGGGAAGATACGCAGTATTTT
>TRBV5-1|TRBJ2-7|.|TRBD2
CASSLWTSGTKPYEQYF
TGCGCCAGCAGCTTGTGGACTAGCGGGACCAAACCCTACGAGCAGTACTTC
>TRBV14|TRBJ2-5|once|TRBD2
CASSQDRLAGGPRQETQYF
TGTGCCAGCAGCCAAGATCGACTAGCGGGGGGGCCGAGGCAAGAGACCCAGTACTTC
>TRBV5-6|TRBJ2-7|few|.
CASSFSWGPYEQYF
TGTGCCAGCAGCTTCAGTTGGGGCCCCTACGAGCAGTACTTC